This is a list of T cell receptor beta chains from one sample in a study of T cell responses to AZD1222 COVID-19 vaccine. TCRdb keeps only in-frame clones here, not all; method: immunoSEQ multiplex PCR. The sample lists 140,000 to 150,000 clones; around 92% were seen once. The material was peripheral blood, obtained 28 days after the second AZD1222 dose. These receptors all come from an adult who received the AZD1222 COVID-19 vaccine. Both conserved end residues are part of each CDR3. D genes are given only for firm matches. Clone size is not always given. Where it is, it says once, few, many or a class for expanded clones.

>TRBV7-9|NA|NA|TRBJ1-2
TGTGCCAGCAGCTTAGCGGTCGATGGCTACACCTTC
CASSLAVDGYTF
>TRBV30|NA|NA|TRBJ2-5
TGTGCCTGGAGTGTAGGGGCCCAGGGAAGGGAGACCCAGTACTTC
CAWSVGAQGRETQYF
>TRBV5-1|TRBD1|NA|TRBJ1-2
TGCGCCAGCAGCTCGCAGGACAGGGCTATTTATGGCTACACCTTC
CASSSQDRAIYGYTF
>TRBV5-5|NA|NA|TRBJ1-3
TGTGCCAGCAGCTTGGTGGGGGGCCGGCCTGGAAACACCATATATTTT
CASSLVGGRPGNTIYF
>TRBV14|NA|NA|TRBJ1-1
TGTGCCAGCAGCCAACTGTTGAACACTGAAGCTTTCTTT
CASSQLLNTEAFF
>TRBV5-1|NA|NA|TRBJ2-2
TGCGCCAGCAGCTTGGGAGTAAGGACCACCGGGGAGCTGTTTTTT
CASSLGVRTTGELFF
>TRBV3-1/TRBV3-2|NA|once|TRBJ1-1
TGTGCCAGCAGGCATCAAGGGGAGAACACTGAAGCTTTCTTT
CASRHQGENTEAFF
>TRBV10-3|NA|NA|TRBJ1-5
TGTGCCATCAGCCTGACACGGTATAGCAATCAGCCCCAGCATTTT
CAISLTRYSNQPQHF
>TRBV7-9|TRBD2|NA|TRBJ2-1
TGTGCCAGCACCAATATCCGGACTAGCGGGAGTATCAATGAGCAGTTCTTC
CASTNIRTSGSINEQFF
>TRBV28|TRBD1|NA|TRBJ2-1
TGTGCCAGCAGTCTACTCCCTGGGACAGGGGAAAAGTTCTTC
CASSLLPGTGEKFF
>TRBV9|TRBD2|NA|TRBJ2-7
TGTGCCAGCAGCCCACGACTAGCAGCCCCCTACGAGCAGTACTTC
CASSPRLAAPYEQYF
>TRBV28|TRBD2|NA|TRBJ2-1
TGTGCCAGCAGGACTAGCGGGGCGAGCTCCTACAATGAGCAGTTCTTC
CASRTSGASSYNEQFF
>TRBV2|TRBD1|NA|TRBJ1-2
TGTGCCAGCAGTGGACCGGGACAGGGAATCTATGGCTACACCTTC
CASSGPGQGIYGYTF
>TRBV28|TRBD2|once|TRBJ2-7
TGTGCCAGCAGCCCCCCGGGGACTAGCGGTTCCTACGAGCAGTACTTC
CASSPPGTSGSYEQYF
>TRBV11-2|TRBD2|few|TRBJ2-7
TGTGCCAGCAGCTCCACTAGCGGGAGGGCCGTGAAGTACGAGCAGTACTTC
CASSSTSGRAVKYEQYF
>TRBV4-2|NA|NA|TRBJ1-3
TGTGCCAGCAGCCCTTCGACAGGCGCCTCTGGAAACACCATATATTTT
CASSPSTGASGNTIYF
>TRBV30|TRBD1|NA|TRBJ2-5
TGTGCCTTGGCGACAGGGTCAGTGGGAGAGACCCAGTACTTC
CALATGSVGETQYF
>TRBV24-1|TRBD1|NA|TRBJ1-3
TGTGCCACCAGTGAATCGACAGGGTTCGGAAACACCATATATTTT
CATSESTGFGNTIYF
>TRBV7-8|NA|NA|TRBJ1-4
TGTGCCAGCAGCTTTCTTCCGGGGGCAACTAATGAAAAACTGTTTTTT
CASSFLPGATNEKLFF
>TRBV18|NA|NA|TRBJ1-5
TGTGCCAGCTCACTGAGGGAAGGCAATCAGCCCCAGCATTTT
CASSLREGNQPQHF
>TRBV30|NA|NA|TRBJ1-2
TGTGCCTGGAGTGTAAACGGACGAACTGGCTACACCTTC
CAWSVNGRTGYTF
>TRBV10-1|TRBD2|NA|TRBJ2-2
TGCGCCAGCGCCAGGGGCCGGGAGGGGATCACCGGGGAGCTGTTTTTT
CASARGREGITGELFF
>TRBV7-9|NA|NA|TRBJ1-6
TGTGCCAGCAGCTTTCAGGGAAGCTCCTATAATTCACCCCTCCACTTT
CASSFQGSSYNSPLHF
>TRBV28|NA|NA|TRBJ1-5
TGTGCCAGCAGTACCAACAAGAATCAGCCCCAGCATTTT
CASSTNKNQPQHF
>TRBV7-6|NA|NA|TRBJ1-4
TGTGCCAGCAGCTTAGGCGTGGGAACTAATGAAAAACTGTTTTTT
CASSLGVGTNEKLFF
>TRBV11-3|NA|few|TRBJ2-7
TGTGCCAGCAGCCCCCTCCGCGACGGCGAGCAGTACTTC
CASSPLRDGEQYF
>TRBV27|TRBD2|NA|TRBJ2-1
TGTGCCAGCAGTCCCGGGGGGTACAATGAGCAGTTCTTC
CASSPGGYNEQFF
>TRBV4-1|TRBD2|NA|TRBJ2-1
TGCGCCAGCAGCCAAGGACTAGCGGGTCCCTACAATGAGCAGTTCTTC
CASSQGLAGPYNEQFF
>TRBV4-3|TRBD1|once|TRBJ1-1
TGCGCCAGCAGCCGGGACAGGGCTGCGAACACTGAAGCTTTCTTT
CASSRDRAANTEAFF
>TRBV25-1|NA|NA|TRBJ1-1
TGTGCCAGCTCCCCCCCCAGCAACACTGAAGCTTTCTTT
CASSPPSNTEAFF
>TRBV24-1|NA|once|TRBJ1-1
TGTGCCACCAGAGGCAGGATGAACACTGAAGCTTTCTTT
CATRGRMNTEAFF
>TRBV2|NA|NA|TRBJ1-2
TGTGCCAGCAGTGACCTATTTATTAAGGGCTATGGCTACACCTTC
CASSDLFIKGYGYTF
>TRBV5-1|TRBD1|NA|TRBJ1-1
TGCGCCAGCTCTCGGGGACAGGGGCTCCGAGGGACTGAAGCTTTCTTT
CASSRGQGLRGTEAFF
>TRBV9|NA|NA|TRBJ1-2
TGTGCCAGCAGCTCCCTGGGGGGAACCTATGGCTACACCTTC
CASSSLGGTYGYTF
>TRBV2|NA|few|TRBJ1-2
TGTGCCAGCAGGCATCAGGGATCCGGGATTAGCTATGGCTACACCTTC
CASRHQGSGISYGYTF
>TRBV7-9|NA|NA|TRBJ1-6
TGTGCCAGCAGCTTAGTCGATCGGAGGTTTCCCCTCCACTTT
CASSLVDRRFPLHF
>TRBV7-2|TRBD2|NA|TRBJ2-7
TGTGCCAGCAGCTTGGCCGGGACTAGCGGGAGGGCCTTGGGCCACGAGCAGTACTTC
CASSLAGTSGRALGHEQYF
>TRBV4-2|NA|NA|TRBJ2-2
TGTGCCAGCAGCCCCCACTTAGGGACGAACACCGGGGAGCTGTTTTTT
CASSPHLGTNTGELFF
>TRBV14|NA|NA|TRBJ1-3
TGTGCCAGCAGCCCTTCACCGGACAGCAACTCTGGAAACACCATATATTTT
CASSPSPDSNSGNTIYF